Below are 19 T cell receptor beta chains sequenced from a single sample in a study of blood T cell repertoires in COVID-19. Only in-frame clones appear in the TCRdb table, and some are missing; sequencing was by immunoSEQ multiplex PCR. This sample has over 100,000 clones, with around 81% found just once. The sequencing input was peripheral blood. These TCRs come from an older woman with active or convalescent COVID-19.

V gene TRBV5-4 combines with J gene TRBJ2-5; 11 nucleotides match TRBD2. V was pared by 0 bases and J by 5 bases, with 9 bases of the junction left unmatched. Germline V CDR1 and CDR2: SGHNT, YYREEE (reference sequence). The CDR3 contains 17 residues. The chain's CDR3 is CASSLAASGGFSETQYF. The CDR3 coding sequence is TGTGCCAGCAGCTTGGCGGCTAGCGGGGGGTTTTCGGAGACCCAGTACTTC.

This clone was seen only a few times. V is TRBV12-3 or TRBV12-4 and J is TRBJ2-7; D remains ambiguous. Trimming removed 2 bases at V and 7 bases at J, with 9 bases between. The CDR3 length is 12 residues. The CDR3 sequence is CASSLKFQEQYF. Here the CDR3 DNA reads TGTGCCAGCAGTTTAAAATTTCAAGAGCAGTACTTC.

This clone was seen only a few times. This chain connects TRBV4-1 to TRBJ1-2; weak D call: TRBD1 (5 bases). The germline V and J ends were trimmed by 2 bases and 3 bases, with 19 bases remaining between them. CDR3 size: 17 residues. Germline CDR1 reads MGHRA; CDR2 reads YSYEKL. Here the CDR3 reads CASSQPAGPGSDYGYTF. The CDR3 bases are TGCGCCAGCAGCCAACCGGCAGGGCCCGGTTCTGACTATGGCTACACCTTC.

This clone has a handful of counts. The V call is TRBV5-1, the J call TRBJ1-6; D is perhaps TRBD1 (6 bases). The CDR3 contains 14 residues. Germline CDR1 reads SGHRS; CDR2 reads YFSETQ. V gave up 3 bases and J gave up 7 bases, with 11 bases separating them. In nucleotides, the CDR3 is TGCGCCAGCAGCTCCTACAGGGCGAATTCACCCCTCCACTTT. Translation: CASSSYRANSPLHF.

The chain joins TRBV6-2 or TRBV6-3 to TRBJ2-1; 7 bases are a match to TRBD2. The V and J ends lost 6 bases and 4 bases, in that order; junction bases with no gene match: 9. The CDR3 is made up of 15 amino acids. Germline V lookup: CDR1 MNHEY, CDR2 SVGEGT. CDR3 DNA sequence: TGTGCCAGCAGCCCTGCTCGACTAGCTTACAATGAGCAGTTCTTC. This translates into CASSPARLAYNEQFF.

This chain links TRBV5-4 with TRBJ2-5, with 15 bases matching TRBD2. In germline, CDR1 is SGHNT, CDR2 YYREEE (reference sequence). The CDR3 covers 15 residues. Trimming cost V 4 bases and J 3 bases; bases outside gene matches: 1. CDR3 sequence reads: CASSRTSGREETQYF. Written as DNA, the CDR3 is TGTGCCAGCAGCAGGACTAGCGGGAGGGAAGAGACCCAGTACTTC.

The chain uses TRBV5-1 and TRBJ1-2, with TRBD1 matching 8 bases. CDR3 length: 14 residues. V shed 3 bases and J 6 bases; nucleotides not matched to a gene: 7. CDR1 SGHRS and CDR2 YFSETQ come from the germline V gene. The CDR3 DNA reads as TGCGCCAGCAGCTCCGGACAGGGAGCGGATGGCTACACCTTC. Translated, it gives CASSSGQGADGYTF.

The chain carries TRBV2 and TRBJ2-5, with 8 bases fitting TRBD1. After removal of 4 bases from V and 6 bases from J, the junction contained 7 bases not matched to a gene. The CDR3 covers 14 residues. The V gene's germline CDR1 is SNHLY and CDR2 FYNNEI. The CDR3 nucleotides read TGTGCCAGCAGTGCAGGGGGCAGCGTAAAGACCCAGTACTTC. Amino acids: CASSAGGSVKTQYF. Combining the CDR3 with reference TRBV2 and TRBJ2-5 gives the whole variable domain EPEVTQTPSHQVTQMGQEVILRCVPISNHLYFYWYRQILGQKVEFLVSFYNNEISEKSEIFDDQFSVERPDGSNFTLKIRSTKLEDSAMYFCASSAGGSVKTQYFGPGTRLLVL.

This chain connects TRBV18 to TRBJ1-4; maybe TRBD1 (5 bases). Between the trimmed V and J ends, which lost 0 bases and 5 bases, there was a span of 13 bases. Germline V gene data show CDR1 as KGHSH and CDR2 as LQKENI. This CDR3 spans 16 amino acids. The chain's CDR3 is CASSPPGQGMNEKLFF. DNA for the CDR3: TGTGCCAGCTCACCACCGGGGCAGGGCATGAATGAAAAACTGTTTTTT.

This rearrangement joins TRBV6-4 to TRBJ2-1, with 7 nucleotides matching TRBD2. The V and J ends lost 4 bases and 10 bases, in that order; junction bases with no gene match: 7. The CDR3 consists of 13 residues. The germline CDR1 and CDR2 sequences are MRHNA and SNTAGT. CDR3 residues: CASSAYEGGEQFF. The CDR3 region has the DNA TGTGCCAGCAGTGCCTATGAGGGAGGGGAGCAGTTCTTC.

The chain combines TRBV9 with TRBJ2-1; no clear D gene. This CDR3 has 14 amino acids. The V and J ends lost 0 bases and 7 bases respectively, with 11 bases between them. Germline V lookup: CDR1 SGDLS, CDR2 YYNGEE. CDR3 nucleotide sequence: TGTGCCAGCAGCGTAGGTAGCCACGTGAATGAGCAGTTCTTC. It codes for CASSVGSHVNEQFF.

This clone was counted between two and nine times. The gene calls are TRBV19 and TRBJ2-3, with D possibly TRBD2 on 6 matching bases. Trimming left V 3 bases short and J 5 bases short, with 9 bases between. This CDR3 has 13 amino acids. CDR1 and CDR2 (germline): LNHDA, SQIVND (reference sequence). In DNA, the CDR3 is TGTGCCAGTAGTATCCGGAGGGGAGATACGCAGTATTTT. This gives the protein CASSIRRGDTQYF.

V and J are TRBV2 and TRBJ1-1; possible D gene TRBD1, 5 bases. Trimming pared 8 bases from V and 10 bases from J, leaving 17 bases between. CDR1 SNHLY and CDR2 FYNNEI come from the germline V gene. This CDR3 has 12 amino acids. This chain's CDR3 is CASLLRQSGAFF. CDR3 bases: TGTGCCAGCCTTCTACGACAGTCGGGAGCTTTCTTT.

CDR3 sequence reads: CASSPWTTPYNEQFF. DNA for the CDR3: TGTGCCAGCAGCCCTTGGACTACCCCCTACAATGAGCAGTTCTTC. This rearrangement joins TRBV11-2 to TRBJ2-1; the D gene is possibly TRBD2 (6 bases). The CDR3 spans 15 residues. Trimming took 5 bases from V and 2 from J, leaving 13 bases between them. Germline lookup yields CDR1 SGHAT and CDR2 FQNNGV. Combining the CDR3 with reference TRBV11-2 and TRBJ2-1 gives the whole variable domain EAGVAQSPRYKIIEKRQSVAFWCNPISGHATLYWYQQILGQGPKLLIQFQNNGVVDDSQLPKDRFSAERLKGVDSTLKIQPAKLEDSAVYLCASSPWTTPYNEQFFGPGTRLTVL.

As for this clone: Its ends do not fully match the called genes, so a read error is possible. The chain carries TRBV7-7 and TRBJ2-5, with D perhaps TRBD2 (5 bases). CDR1 and CDR2 from the germline V gene are SSHAT and FNYEAQ (reference sequence). This CDR3 has 13 amino acids. The DNA of the CDR3 is TGTGCTAGCAGCTTAGGACCGGGGGAGACCCAGTACTTC. Amino acids: CASSLGPGETQYF.

The rearrangement joins TRBV18 to TRBJ1-2; 8 positions match TRBD1. J lost 5 bases, V lost 5 bases, and 16 bases had no gene match. CDR3 length equals 17 residues. Looked up from germline, CDR1 is KGHSH and CDR2 is LQKENI. The CDR3 DNA sequence: TGTGCCAGCTCAGTTCGGGACAGGAACCAGATTGGTTATGGCTACACCTTC. Translated, it gives CASSVRDRNQIGYGYTF.

The chain is built from TRBV6-2 or TRBV6-3 and TRBJ2-3, with a tentative D call TRBD1 (6 bases). V shed 6 bases and J shed 0 bases, with 16 bases lying between them. The CDR3 contains 16 residues. Per the germline V gene, CDR1 is MNHEY and CDR2 is SVGEGT. The CDR3 coding sequence is TGTGCCAGCAGGCCTCGCCGGGACACCAGCACAGATACGCAGTATTTT. Amino acid sequence: CASRPRRDTSTDTQYF.

This sequence joins TRBV28 and TRBJ1-5, with D possibly TRBD1 on 6 matching bases. The ends were cut back, 5 bases at V and 4 bases at J, with 15 bases in the middle. The CDR3 is 15 residues long. CDR1 is MDHEN and CDR2 is SYDVKM in the germline V gene. The CDR3 protein is CASSTGTLVNQPQHF. The CDR3 region has the DNA TGTGCCAGCAGTACCGGGACACTCGTTAATCAGCCCCAGCATTTT. Full variable domain (missing parts from reference TRBV28 and TRBJ1-5): DVKVTQSSRYLVKRTGEKVFLECVQDMDHENMFWYRQDPGLGLRLIYFSYDVKMKEKGDIPEGYSVSREKKERFSLILESASTNQTSMYLCASSTGTLVNQPQHFGDGTRLSIL.

This sequence joins TRBV6-5 and TRBJ2-5; no definite D call. Deletions cut 7 bases from V and 2 bases from J, with 11 bases between. Germline CDR1 and CDR2: MNHEY and SVGAGI. This CDR3 region has 13 residues. The CDR3 reads CASTRGGQETQYF. CDR3 coding DNA: TGTGCCAGCACCAGAGGCGGACAAGAGACCCAGTACTTC.